Below, 13 T cell receptor beta chains from the same sample are listed, as sequenced in a study of human T cells and chemical hapten exposure. Indicated time point: patch test 1, 2 weeks after DPC sensitization. As to treatment: therapeutic diphenylcyclopropenone sensitization with weekly scalp DPC. Whole blood, unfractionated, served as the material for total RNA extraction. TCRdb reanalysed the RACE reads using MiXCR and keeps one entry per CDR3 protein. The profile shows around 34,000 distinct CDR3 sequences, about 6.3% of them singletons. Sequencing was performed on whole blood, taken in connection with sensitization to the hapten diphenylcyclopropenone (DPC). The receptors were gathered from a woman in her twenties or thirties with alopecia areata. Some clones in this sample may be carry-over from other donors' samples.

The chain combines TRBV29-1 with TRBJ2-1; possible D gene TRBD1, 7 bases. In germline, CDR1 is SQVTM, CDR2 ANQGSEA. This CDR3 has 13 amino acids. V was cut by 7 bases and J by 5 bases, with 15 bases left in between. Here the CDR3 reads CSALDREDNEQFF. In nucleotides, the CDR3 is TGCAGCGCACTTGACAGGGAGGACAATGAGCAGTTCTTC.

In its sample, this clonotype was seen a few times. The chain carries TRBV27 and TRBJ2-7; 7 nucleotides agree with TRBD2. The CDR3 contains 15 residues. J was trimmed by 0 bases and V by 5 bases; bases with no gene match: 7. Germline V gene sequence: CDR1 MNHEY, CDR2 SMNVEV (reference sequence). The CDR3 DNA sequence: TGTGCCAGCAGTATGGGGAGGGGATTCTCCTACGAGCAGTACTTC. Its protein product is CASSMGRGFSYEQYF.

The rearrangement joins TRBV7-3 to TRBJ2-3, with TRBD2 identical over 7 bases. The CDR3 is 15 residues long. V lost 5 bases, J lost 2 bases, and 7 bases stayed unmatched. Per the germline V gene, CDR1 is SGHTA and CDR2 is FQGTGA. Here the CDR3 reads CASSTGGGTTDTQYF. The CDR3, as DNA: TGTGCCAGCAGCACCGGGGGAGGGACCACAGATACGCAGTATTTT.

In its sample, this clonotype was seen many times. The chain employs TRBV7-2 and TRBJ2-3; D might be TRBD2 (6 bases). Trimming left V 5 bases short and J 2 bases short, with 14 bases between. Per germline, CDR1 SGHTA and CDR2 FQGNSA. The CDR3 runs to 15 residues. CDR3 sequence: CASSPASADTDTQYF. CDR3 DNA: TGTGCCAGCAGCCCGGCTAGCGCGGACACAGATACGCAGTATTTT. The full variable domain, rest sourced from reference TRBV7-2 and TRBJ2-3, is GAGVSQSPSNKVTEKGKDVELRCDPISGHTALYWYRQSLGQGLEFLIYFQGNSAPDKSGLPSDRFSAERTGGSVSTLTIQRTQQEDSAVYLCASSPASADTDTQYFGPGTRLTVL.

This chain links TRBV12-3 or TRBV12-4 with TRBJ2-3; 9 nucleotides line up with TRBD2. The CDR3 runs to 14 residues. V lost 6 bases and J lost 1; bases outside the gene matches: 2. Written as DNA, the CDR3 is TGTGCCAGCAGCCCTAGCGGGGGCACAGATACGCAGTATTTT. Its translation is CASSPSGGTDTQYF.

The chain is built from TRBV12-3 or TRBV12-4 and TRBJ1-1; 7 nucleotides line up with TRBD1. The CDR3 covers 14 residues. After removal of 5 bases from V and 1 base from J, the junction contained 4 bases not matched to a gene. CDR3 sequence reads: CASSPGTANTEAFF. The CDR3 nucleotides read TGTGCCAGCAGTCCCGGGACAGCGAACACTGAAGCTTTCTTT.

V gene TRBV5-4 combines with J gene TRBJ1-1; perhaps TRBD1 as D (5 bases). V was trimmed by 1 base and J by 4 bases, leaving 8 bases between them. CDR1 is SGHNT, CDR2 YYREEE, per germline (reference sequence). CDR3 length: 13 amino acids. For the CDR3, the DNA is TGTGCCAGCAGCTTGTGGGGGGGCACTGAAGCTTTCTTT. Translation: CASSLWGGTEAFF.

This clonotype was recorded many times. CDR3 nucleotide sequence: TGCGCCAGCAGCTCCGGGACAGACATAGATACGCAGTATTTT. Encoded protein: CASSSGTDIDTQYF. V gene TRBV5-1 combines with J gene TRBJ2-3, with 7 bases that match TRBD1. The ends lost 3 bases at V and 5 bases at J; junction bases unmatched: 6. This CDR3 has 14 residues. Germline V gene sequence: CDR1 SGHRS, CDR2 YFSETQ. Full variable domain (outside the CDR3, taken from reference TRBV5-1 and TRBJ2-3): KAGVTQTPRYLIKTRGQQVTLSCSPISGHRSVSWYQQTPGQGLQFLFEYFSETQRNKGNFPGRFSGRQFSNSRSEMNVSTLELGDSALYLCASSSGTDIDTQYFGPGTRLTVL.

This clonotype has ten or more counts. The chain joins TRBV29-1 to TRBJ2-3; possibly TRBD1 for D (5 bases). V was cut by 4 bases and J by 0 bases, with 8 bases left in between. Germline CDR1 reads SQVTM; CDR2 reads ANQGSEA. The CDR3 runs 13 residues. This CDR3 reads CSVVGQSTDTQYF. CDR3 nucleotide sequence: TGCAGCGTTGTGGGGCAGAGCACAGATACGCAGTATTTT.

In its sample, this clonotype was seen a few times. The chain has TRBV7-2 and TRBJ1-3, with D perhaps TRBD1 (6 bases). CDR1 SGHTA and CDR2 FQGNSA come from the germline V gene. The CDR3 runs to 14 residues. The V end lost 2 bases, the J end lost 4 bases, and 9 bases lay between the germline ends. The CDR3 is CASSLRGTGNTIYF. CDR3 in DNA: TGTGCCAGCAGCTTAAGGGGGACCGGAAACACCATATATTTT.

This clonotype was detected only a few times. This rearrangement joins TRBV18 to TRBJ2-3; tentatively, D is TRBD2 (5 bases). The CDR3 is 17 amino acids. Germline lookup yields CDR1 KGHSH and CDR2 LQKENI. V was trimmed by 6 bases and J by 1 base, leaving 20 bases between them. Here the CDR3 DNA reads TGTGCCAGCTCCCCGGACTCCGTAGTTTCTGGCACAGATACGCAGTATTTT. It codes for CASSPDSVVSGTDTQYF.

The sample holds many counts of this clonotype. This chain links TRBV29-1 with TRBJ2-1; 9 nucleotides agree with TRBD1. Germline lookup yields CDR1 SQVTM and CDR2 ANQGSEA. The CDR3 is made up of 13 amino acids. V lost 4 bases to trimming and J lost 9 bases; unmatched junction nucleotides: 7. The CDR3 DNA follows: TGCAGCGTTGGCCCCGGGACAGGGCGTGAGCAGTTCTTC. Protein: CSVGPGTGREQFF.

The genes are TRBV7-9 and TRBJ2-7; D assignment may be TRBD1 or TRBD2 (5 bases each). V was clipped by 3 bases and J by 0 bases, with 9 bases between them. The CDR3 covers 14 residues. Germline V CDR1 and CDR2: SEHNR, FQNEAQ (reference sequence). DNA for the CDR3: TGTGCCAGCAGCTTGAGGGGACCCTCCTACGAGCAGTACTTC. It codes for CASSLRGPSYEQYF. The full variable domain, rest sourced from reference TRBV7-9 and TRBJ2-7, is DTGVSQNPRHKITKRGQNVTFRCDPISEHNRLYWYRQTLGQGPEFLTYFQNEAQLEKSRLLSDRFSAERPKGSFSTLEIQRTEQGDSAMYLCASSLRGPSYEQYFGPGTRLTVT.